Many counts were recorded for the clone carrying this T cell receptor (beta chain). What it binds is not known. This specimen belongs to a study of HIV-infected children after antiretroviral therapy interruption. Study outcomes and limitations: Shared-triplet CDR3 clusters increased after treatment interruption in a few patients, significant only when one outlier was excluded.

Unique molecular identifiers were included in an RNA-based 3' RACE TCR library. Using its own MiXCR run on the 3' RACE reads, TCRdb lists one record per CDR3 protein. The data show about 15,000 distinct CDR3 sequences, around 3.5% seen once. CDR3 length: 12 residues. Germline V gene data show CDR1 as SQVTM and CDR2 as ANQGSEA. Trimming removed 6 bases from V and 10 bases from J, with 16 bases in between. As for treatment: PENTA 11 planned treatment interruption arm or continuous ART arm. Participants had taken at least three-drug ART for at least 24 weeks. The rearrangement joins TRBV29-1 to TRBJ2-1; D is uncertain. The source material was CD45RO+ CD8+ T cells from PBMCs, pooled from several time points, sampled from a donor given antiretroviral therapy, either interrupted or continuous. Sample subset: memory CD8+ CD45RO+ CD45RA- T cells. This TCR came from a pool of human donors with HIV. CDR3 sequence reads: CSVMTPSQEQFF. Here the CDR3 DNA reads TGCAGCGTAATGACGCCATCCCAAGAGCAGTTCTTC.